Listed below are T cell receptor beta chains from one sample, sequenced in a study of T-cell memory formation after mild COVID-19. TCRdb processed the 5' RACE reads anew with MiXCR; each CDR3 protein has one entry. The sample contains a few hundred thousand distinct CDR3 sequences, roughly 16% of which appear only once. The sequencing sample was made of PBMCs or a T cell subset sorted from them (not recorded which). These receptors all come from a man aged 18 to 30 who had mild COVID-19 (a few samples of this study predate the infection). Cell type and time point are not known. The CDR3 runs from the conserved cysteine through the conserved F or W. D genes are given only for firm matches. Some rows have no size entry. The others give once, few or many, or a class for an expanded clone.

V gene: TRBV29-1; J gene: TRBJ1-2; clone size: -; D gene: -; CDR3 length: 11; CDR3 DNA: TGCAGCGTTGTAGTAGGTTATGGCTACACCTTC; CDR3 protein: CSVVVGYGYTF
V gene: TRBV12-3/TRBV12-4; J gene: TRBJ2-4; clone size: -; D gene: TRBD1; CDR3 length: 17; CDR3 DNA: TGTGCCAGCAGTATAGGGACAGGGGTCCTAGCCAAAAACATTCAGTACTTC; CDR3 protein: CASSIGTGVLAKNIQYF
V gene: TRBV7-3; J gene: TRBJ2-7; clone size: few; D gene: TRBD2; CDR3 length: 17; CDR3 DNA: TGTGCCAGCAGCAACCTTCCTAGCGGTGGGATCTCCTACGAGCAGTACTTC; CDR3 protein: CASSNLPSGGISYEQYF
V gene: TRBV4-3; J gene: TRBJ2-5; clone size: few; D gene: -; CDR3 length: 13; CDR3 DNA: TGCGCCAGCAGCCAAGGATTTGTCGAGACCCAGTACTTC; CDR3 protein: CASSQGFVETQYF
V gene: TRBV19; J gene: TRBJ1-4; clone size: -; D gene: -; CDR3 length: 16; CDR3 DNA: TGTGCCAGTAGTTCTCAACCCGGCATCTCTAATGAAAAACTGTTTTTT; CDR3 protein: CASSSQPGISNEKLFF
V gene: TRBV6-5; J gene: TRBJ1-1; clone size: -; D gene: -; CDR3 length: 14; CDR3 DNA: TGTGCCAGCAGTTACTCGACTGCGAACACTGAAGCTTTCTTT; CDR3 protein: CASSYSTANTEAFF
V gene: TRBV27; J gene: TRBJ2-2; clone size: few; D gene: -; CDR3 length: 16; CDR3 DNA: TGTGCCAGCACCACTAAGGACGCCTCCGATGGCGGGGAGCTGTTTTTT; CDR3 protein: CASTTKDASDGGELFF
V gene: TRBV21-1; J gene: TRBJ1-2; clone size: few; D gene: -; CDR3 length: 17; CDR3 DNA: TGTGCCAGCATCAAGGAGAGTGGACAGGGGATTAACTATGGCTACACCTTC; CDR3 protein: CASIKESGQGINYGYTF
V gene: TRBV7-2; J gene: TRBJ2-5; clone size: -; D gene: TRBD2; CDR3 length: 13; CDR3 DNA: TGTGCCAGCAGCTTCGGGACTAAAGAGACCCAGTACTTC; CDR3 protein: CASSFGTKETQYF
V gene: TRBV28; J gene: TRBJ2-4; clone size: -; D gene: -; CDR3 length: 15; CDR3 DNA: TGTGCCAGCTGGCGATTCGTCGGGGCCAAAAACATTCAGTACTTC; CDR3 protein: CASWRFVGAKNIQYF
V gene: TRBV5-1; J gene: TRBJ2-3; clone size: many; D gene: TRBD1; CDR3 length: 14; CDR3 DNA: TGCGCCAGCCGATCGGGGACAGTCACAGATACGCAGTATTTT; CDR3 protein: CASRSGTVTDTQYF
V gene: TRBV20-1; J gene: TRBJ1-2; clone size: -; D gene: -; CDR3 length: 15; CDR3 DNA: TGCAGTGCTAGAGATCCAGCCGGGAAAATCTATGGCTACACCTTC; CDR3 protein: CSARDPAGKIYGYTF
V gene: TRBV5-1; J gene: TRBJ2-7; clone size: many; D gene: -; CDR3 length: 12; CDR3 DNA: TGCGCCAGCAGCTTGGTTCCGGGCGAGCAGTACTTC; CDR3 protein: CASSLVPGEQYF
V gene: TRBV20-1; J gene: TRBJ2-5; clone size: few; D gene: -; CDR3 length: 13; CDR3 DNA: TGCAGTGCTATCCATCTCCGTGTGGAGACCCAGTACTTC; CDR3 protein: CSAIHLRVETQYF
V gene: TRBV6-2/TRBV6-3; J gene: TRBJ1-1; clone size: few; D gene: -; CDR3 length: 16; CDR3 DNA: TGTGCCAGCAGTTACTCGGGCAGGGGACCGAACACTGAAGCTTTCTTT; CDR3 protein: CASSYSGRGPNTEAFF
V gene: TRBV19; J gene: TRBJ1-2; clone size: -; D gene: -; CDR3 length: 14; CDR3 DNA: TGTGCCAGTAGTGTACGACGGGATTACTATGGCTACACCTTC; CDR3 protein: CASSVRRDYYGYTF
V gene: TRBV4-3; J gene: TRBJ1-2; clone size: -; D gene: -; CDR3 length: 16; CDR3 DNA: TGCGCCAGCAGCCCCTCCGGGGAGGAAGAGGACTATGGCTACACCTTC; CDR3 protein: CASSPSGEEEDYGYTF
V gene: TRBV7-6; J gene: TRBJ2-2; clone size: few; D gene: -; CDR3 length: 17; CDR3 DNA: TGTGCCAGCAGCTTAATGGTCGAGGAGAGTGGCACCGGGGAGCTGTTTTTT; CDR3 protein: CASSLMVEESGTGELFF
V gene: TRBV4-2; J gene: TRBJ1-2; clone size: -; D gene: -; CDR3 length: 14; CDR3 DNA: TGTGCCAGCAGCCAAGAGCAAAGAGCCTATGGCTACACCTTC; CDR3 protein: CASSQEQRAYGYTF
V gene: TRBV4-1; J gene: TRBJ1-2; clone size: few; D gene: TRBD1; CDR3 length: 14; CDR3 DNA: TGCGCCAGCAGCCAGGAAGACAGGGATTATGGCTACACCTTC; CDR3 protein: CASSQEDRDYGYTF
V gene: TRBV7-2; J gene: TRBJ2-6; clone size: -; D gene: -; CDR3 length: 14; CDR3 DNA: TGTGCCAGCAGCTCTCCGAGTGGGGCCAACGTCATGACTTTC; CDR3 protein: CASSSPSGANVMTF
V gene: TRBV20-1; J gene: TRBJ2-1; clone size: few; D gene: -; CDR3 length: 14; CDR3 DNA: TGCAGTGCGATGGGGGGGCTAGGCTACAATGAGCAGTTCTTC; CDR3 protein: CSAMGGLGYNEQFF
V gene: TRBV18; J gene: TRBJ2-5; clone size: many; D gene: -; CDR3 length: 14; CDR3 DNA: TGTGCCAGCTCACCGCAGTGGGGGAGAGAGACCCAGTACTTC; CDR3 protein: CASSPQWGRETQYF